This T cell receptor beta chain was documented in a study of T cells after posttransplantation cyclophosphamide (dated by TCRdb to the mid-2010s). A note on the overall study: Using TRB sequencing, the study followed how the T cell repertoire rebuilt after myeloablative bone marrow transplantation with posttransplantation cyclophosphamide given as GVHD prophylaxis. In 3 patients, up to roughly 3 additional blood samples taken between 2 and 5.2 years after transplant also underwent TRB sequencing, as did pretransplant blood from a handful of patients. Public TRB sequences were queried against a database of over 3,500 sequences associated with responses to pathogens, tumor antigens, self-antigens and alloantigens. Antigen receptor sequencing covered samples from roughly 35 PTCy-treated patients and approximately 15 of their related bone marrow donors. Because TRA and TRB clonality correlated tightly in roughly nine samples, later TCR analyses were limited to TRB. Blood from all 35 or so PTCy patients with 1-year posttransplant specimens was subjected to TRB sequencing. The paper as a whole reports these results and caveats: At 1-2 months, donor-recipient similarity was low but rose over the first year, and the later blood repertoires were often dominated by donor CD8+ memory clones. Across approximately 45 patients, recipient CMV seropositivity and CMV reactivation were highly associated with TRB clonality; PTCy diversity was similar to CNI/methotrexate controls. The TRB repertoires of T cells infiltrating skin or GI tract showed only limited overlap with the TRB repertoires of T cells in blood.

Peripheral blood samples were provided by related bone marrow donors on the day of marrow donation. Mononuclear cells from peripheral blood and bone marrow were separated by Ficoll-Hypaque density centrifugation and then cryopreserved. CD4+ and CD8+ T cells, including naive and memory subsets, were sorted by FACS on a FACSAria II. A word on this clone: Its antigen is still unknown. Within one base of it there is no much larger clone, and no base qualities were kept.

Genomic DNA was the input for TRB sequencing, which was run either with the immunoSEQ assay at survey resolution or with the hsTCRB kit. As for the authors' bioinformatics: The immunoSEQ software handled initial read processing, and the LymphoSeq R package was used for repertoire analyses. Clonality was calculated as 1 minus normalized Shannon entropy, and the Gini coefficient was also calculated for each TRB dataset. To infer phenotypes in unsorted samples, TRB sequences from sorted subsets of the recipient or donor were mapped onto unsorted samples from the same recipient. The source is immuneACCESS, and TCRdb retained only in-frame sequences with V and J called. Part of the clones is not carried over; for the studies checked, unresolved V genes explain less than half of this, and the remainder is unexplained. That table is the source of V, J and clone size, and D and trimming were worked out from the DNA. The sample table shows around 13,000 clones, and about 85% are seen once. The ten top clones hold under 0.9% of the sample.

This sequence was found in a man aged 45-65 years in good health, CMV-negative, and a related stem cell transplant donor. The material sequenced was memory CD4+ T cells sorted from PBMCs.

The nucleotides read TGTGCCAGCAGCCCTCCGGGACTAGCGCTTGAGCAGTTCTTC. It specifies CASSPPGLALEQFF. This sequence uses TRBV7-9 and TRBJ2-1, and 10 junction bases match TRBD2. Reading from cysteine to phenylalanine, the CDR3 counts 14 amino acids. Only the CDR3 portion is preserved as DNA: 42 bases, with reading frame beginning at the first base. At the junction V is shortened by 5 bases and J by 9 bases; bases outside the gene matches: 7. The CDR1 and CDR2 encoded by the germline V gene (reference sequence) are SEHNR and FQNEAQ.